This T cell receptor beta chain was observed in a study of OX40 agonist ivuxolimab in advanced cancers. Study-wide context: Allowance was made for prior anti-PD-1, anti-PD-L1 or anti-CTLA-4 therapy, and 40% had some. Partial responses occurred in Three dose-escalation patients, one with hepatocellular carcinoma and two with cutaneous melanoma. Study-wide results and limits: Clonal expansion by week 6 occurred in CD4+ and CD8+ blood T cells (at 0.1 to 3.0 mg/kg).

On cycle 4 day 1 and cycle 7 day 1, as well as at baseline, blood was sampled. The repertoire was sequenced with immunoSEQ multiplex PCR; TCRdb's copy has only in-frame clones and lacks some. This table has around 20,000 clones, around four fifths appearing once. Germline loops: CDR1 MNHEY, CDR2 SVGAGI. The CDR3 has 16 amino acids. The V and J ends lost 2 bases and 3 bases, in that order; junction bases with no gene match: 6. Notes on this clone: Its specificity is unknown.

The chain is built from TRBV6-5 and TRBJ2-3; 9 nucleotides align to TRBD2. The sequenced sample was CD4+ or CD8+ T cells sorted from blood, obtained in a trial of the OX40 agonist ivuxolimab. This clonotype originated in an adult with an advanced solid tumor such as melanoma, head and neck, liver or kidney cancer. The CDR3 sequence is CASSYLGRGGTDTQYF. The CDR3 nucleotides are TGTGCCAGCAGTTACCTTGGGCGGGGGGGAACAGATACGCAGTATTTT.